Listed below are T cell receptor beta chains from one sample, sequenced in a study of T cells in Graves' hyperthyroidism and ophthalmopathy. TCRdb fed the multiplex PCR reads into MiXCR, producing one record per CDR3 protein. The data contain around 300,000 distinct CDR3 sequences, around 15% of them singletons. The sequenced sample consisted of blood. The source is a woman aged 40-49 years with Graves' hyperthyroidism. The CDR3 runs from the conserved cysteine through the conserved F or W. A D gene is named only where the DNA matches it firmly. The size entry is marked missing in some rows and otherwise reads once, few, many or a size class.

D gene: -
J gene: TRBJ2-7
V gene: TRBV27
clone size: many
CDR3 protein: CASSSQPGGPYEQYF
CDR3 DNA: TGTGCCAGCAGTTCGCAGCCCGGCGGCCCCTACGAGCAGTACTTC

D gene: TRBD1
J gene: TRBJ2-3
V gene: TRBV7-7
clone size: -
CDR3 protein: CASSYQQGSTQYF
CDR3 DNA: TGTGCTAGCAGCTACCAACAGGGGAGCACGCAGTATTTT

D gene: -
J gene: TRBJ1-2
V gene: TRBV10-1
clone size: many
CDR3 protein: CASRGQGAGYTF
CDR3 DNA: TGCGCCAGCAGAGGACAAGGTGCTGGCTACACCTTC

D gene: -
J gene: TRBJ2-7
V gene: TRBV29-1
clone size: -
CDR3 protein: CSVGISGEQYF
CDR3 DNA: TGCAGCGTTGGCATCAGCGGGGAGCAGTACTTC

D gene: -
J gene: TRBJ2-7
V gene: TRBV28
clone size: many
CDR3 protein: CASSGGFYEQYF
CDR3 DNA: TGTGCCAGCAGTGGGGGGTTCTACGAGCAGTACTTC

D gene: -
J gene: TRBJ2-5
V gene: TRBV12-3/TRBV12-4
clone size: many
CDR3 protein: CASSSLGGQETQYF
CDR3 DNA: TGTGCCAGCAGTTCCTTAGGGGGACAAGAGACCCAGTACTTC

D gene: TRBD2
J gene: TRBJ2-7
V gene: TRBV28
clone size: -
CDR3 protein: CASSSRLAGTSYEQYF
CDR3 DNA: TGTGCCAGCAGTTCCCGACTAGCGGGCACCTCCTACGAGCAGTACTTC

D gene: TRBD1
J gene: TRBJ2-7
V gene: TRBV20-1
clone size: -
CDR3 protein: CSAAGTGSDEQYF
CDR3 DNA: TGCAGTGCTGCGGGGACAGGGAGTGACGAGCAGTACTTC

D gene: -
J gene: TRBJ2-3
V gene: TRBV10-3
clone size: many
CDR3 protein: CAISQKGTDTQYF
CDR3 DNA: TGTGCCATCAGTCAGAAGGGTACAGATACGCAGTATTTT

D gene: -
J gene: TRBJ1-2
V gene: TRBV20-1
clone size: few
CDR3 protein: CSAILQTNYGYTF
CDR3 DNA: TGCAGTGCTATCCTTCAGACTAACTATGGCTACACCTTC

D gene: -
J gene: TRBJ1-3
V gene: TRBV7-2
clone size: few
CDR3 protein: CASSWGRAGNTIYF
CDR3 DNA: TGTGCCAGCAGCTGGGGACGGGCTGGAAACACCATATATTTT

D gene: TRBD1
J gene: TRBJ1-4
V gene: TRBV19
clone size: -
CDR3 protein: CASSIQGATANEKLFF
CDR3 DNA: TGTGCCAGTAGTATTCAGGGGGCGACGGCTAATGAAAAACTGTTTTTT

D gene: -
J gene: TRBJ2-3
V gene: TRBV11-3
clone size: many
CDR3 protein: CASSLTGTTDTQYF
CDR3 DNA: TGTGCCAGCAGCTTAACAGGAACCACAGATACGCAGTATTTT

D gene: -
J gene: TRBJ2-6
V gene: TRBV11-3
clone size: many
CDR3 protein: CASSQGSGAGANVLTF
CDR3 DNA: TGTGCCAGCAGCCAGGGGTCCGGGGCAGGGGCCAACGTCCTGACTTTC

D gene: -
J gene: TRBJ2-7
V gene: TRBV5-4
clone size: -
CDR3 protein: CASSLSVDSSSYEQYF
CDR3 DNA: TGTGCCAGCAGCTTAAGTGTGGACAGCTCTTCCTACGAGCAGTACTTC

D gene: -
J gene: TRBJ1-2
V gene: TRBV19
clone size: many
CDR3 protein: CASRGPNYGYTF
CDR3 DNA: TGTGCCAGTAGAGGTCCTAACTATGGCTACACCTTC

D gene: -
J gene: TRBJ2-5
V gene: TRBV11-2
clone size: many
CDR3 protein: CASSSQGGETQYF
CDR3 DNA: TGTGCCAGCAGCTCTCAGGGGGGAGAGACCCAGTACTTC

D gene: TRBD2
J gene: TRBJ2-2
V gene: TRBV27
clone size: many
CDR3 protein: CASSFGGLAGVAGELFF
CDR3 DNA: TGTGCCAGCAGTTTTGGGGGACTAGCGGGAGTTGCCGGGGAGCTGTTTTTT